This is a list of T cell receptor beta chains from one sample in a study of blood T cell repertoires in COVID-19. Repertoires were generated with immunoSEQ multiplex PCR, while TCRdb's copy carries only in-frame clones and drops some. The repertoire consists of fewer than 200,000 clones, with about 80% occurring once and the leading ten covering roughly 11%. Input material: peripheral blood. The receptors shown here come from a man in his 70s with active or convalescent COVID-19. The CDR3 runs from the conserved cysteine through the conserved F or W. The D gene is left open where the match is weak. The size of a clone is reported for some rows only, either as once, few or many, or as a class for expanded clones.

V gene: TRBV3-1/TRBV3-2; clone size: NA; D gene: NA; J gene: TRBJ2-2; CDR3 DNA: TGTGCCAGCAGCCAACAACCGGGACAGAACACCGGGGAGCTGTTTTTT; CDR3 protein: CASSQQPGQNTGELFF
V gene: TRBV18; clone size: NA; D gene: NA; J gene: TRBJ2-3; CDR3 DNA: TGTGCCAGCTCACCTCGACTAAGCACAGATACGCAGTATTTT; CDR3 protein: CASSPRLSTDTQYF
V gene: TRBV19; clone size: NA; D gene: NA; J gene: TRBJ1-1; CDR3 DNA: TGTGCCAGTAGTGCCCTGTCACCCCCAGCGGCTTTCTTT; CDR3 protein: CASSALSPPAAFF
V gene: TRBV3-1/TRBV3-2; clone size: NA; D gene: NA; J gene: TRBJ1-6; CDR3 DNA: TGTGCCAGCAGCCAAGACCCGGATTCACCCCTCCACTTT; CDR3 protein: CASSQDPDSPLHF
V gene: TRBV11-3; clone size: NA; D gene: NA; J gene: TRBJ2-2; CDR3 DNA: TGTGCCAGCAGCTTAAATGTCCTCGGGGAGCTGTTTTTT; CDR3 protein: CASSLNVLGELFF
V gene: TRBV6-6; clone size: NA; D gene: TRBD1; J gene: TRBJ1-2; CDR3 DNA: TGTGCCAGCAGTCTCCCCGGGACAGGGATTAACTATGGCTACACCTTC; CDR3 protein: CASSLPGTGINYGYTF
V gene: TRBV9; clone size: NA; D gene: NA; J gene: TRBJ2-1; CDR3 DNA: TGTGCCAGCAGCGTGAAGACAGCCTCCTACAATGAGCAGTTCTTC; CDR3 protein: CASSVKTASYNEQFF
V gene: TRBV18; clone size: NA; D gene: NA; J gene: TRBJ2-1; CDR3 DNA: TGTGCCAGCTCACCACCGAGTAGCGTCCAAGGGAGTGAGCAGTTCTTC; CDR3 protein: CASSPPSSVQGSEQFF
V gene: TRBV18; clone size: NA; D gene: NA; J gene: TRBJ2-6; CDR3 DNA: TGTGCCAGCTCACCGACGGGACACCCCTCTGGGGCCAACGTCCTGACTTTC; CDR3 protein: CASSPTGHPSGANVLTF
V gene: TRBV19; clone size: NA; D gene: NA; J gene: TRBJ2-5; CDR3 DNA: TGTGCCAGTAGTAACAGGAAAGAGACCCAGTACTTC; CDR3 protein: CASSNRKETQYF
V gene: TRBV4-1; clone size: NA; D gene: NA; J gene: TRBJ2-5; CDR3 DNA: TGCGCCAGCAGCCCGGGCGGGTTGAGAGAGACCCAGTACTTC; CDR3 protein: CASSPGGLRETQYF
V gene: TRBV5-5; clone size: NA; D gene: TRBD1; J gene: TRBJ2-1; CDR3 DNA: TGTGCCAGCAGCTTATGGGGACAGGGCCCCAGGGGTGAGCAGTTCTTC; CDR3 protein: CASSLWGQGPRGEQFF
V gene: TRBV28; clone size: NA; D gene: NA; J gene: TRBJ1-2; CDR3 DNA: TGTGCCAGCAGCCTAAGGGGCAGGGAGGGAAACTATGGCTACACCTTC; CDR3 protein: CASSLRGREGNYGYTF
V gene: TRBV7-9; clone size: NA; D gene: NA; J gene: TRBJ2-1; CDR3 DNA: TGTGCCAGCAGCTCAGACTCCCACCCCTACAATGAGCAGTTCTTC; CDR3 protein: CASSSDSHPYNEQFF
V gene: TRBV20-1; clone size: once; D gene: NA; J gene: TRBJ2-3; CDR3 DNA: TGCAGTGCTAGACGTCGGGATACGCAGTATTTT; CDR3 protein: CSARRRDTQYF
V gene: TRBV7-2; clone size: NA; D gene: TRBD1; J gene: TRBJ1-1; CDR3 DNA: TGTGCCAGCAGCTCCGGACAGGGGGCGCATAGGAACACTGAAGCTTTCTTT; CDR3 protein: CASSSGQGAHRNTEAFF
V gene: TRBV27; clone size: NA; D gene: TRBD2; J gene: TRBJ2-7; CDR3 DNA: TGTGCCAGCAGTTCCCTGGGGCGGGAGAACGGCTACGAGCAGTACTTC; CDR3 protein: CASSSLGRENGYEQYF
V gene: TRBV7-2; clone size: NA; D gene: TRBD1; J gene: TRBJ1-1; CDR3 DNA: TGTGCCAGCAGCTATGGACAGGGGGCGCTTGGTATGATGTACACTGAAGCTTTCTTT; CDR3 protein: CASSYGQGALGMMYTEAFF
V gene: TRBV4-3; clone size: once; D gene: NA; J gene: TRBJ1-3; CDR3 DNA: TGCGCCAGCAGCCAAGAGCTGGGAGTGCTCGACACCATATATTTT; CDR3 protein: CASSQELGVLDTIYF
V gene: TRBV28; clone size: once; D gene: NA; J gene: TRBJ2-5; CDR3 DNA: TGTGCCAGCAGTTTAATCTTTGTCGGGATTGAAGAGACCCAGTACTTC; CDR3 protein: CASSLIFVGIEETQYF
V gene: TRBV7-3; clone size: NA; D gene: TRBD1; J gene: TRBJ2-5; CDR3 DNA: TGTGCCAGCAGCTTATCCCCAGGGGGAGAGACCCAGTACTTC; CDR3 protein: CASSLSPGGETQYF
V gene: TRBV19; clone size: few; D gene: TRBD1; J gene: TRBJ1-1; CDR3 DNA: TGTGCCAGTAGTACTTTCCCGGGACAGGGGGCGGTGAACACTGAAGCTTTCTTT; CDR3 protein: CASSTFPGQGAVNTEAFF
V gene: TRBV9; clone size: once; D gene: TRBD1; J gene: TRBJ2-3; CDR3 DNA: TGTGCCAGCAGCGTCCGGCCCACAGGGGGGAGCACAGATACGCAGTATTTT; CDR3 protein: CASSVRPTGGSTDTQYF
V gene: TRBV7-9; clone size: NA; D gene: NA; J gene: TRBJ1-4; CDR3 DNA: TGTGCCAGCAGCCCTCTCGGGGGGGGATCTAATGAAAAACTGTTTTTT; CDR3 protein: CASSPLGGGSNEKLFF
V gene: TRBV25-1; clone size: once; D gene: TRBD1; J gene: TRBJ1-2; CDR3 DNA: TGTGCCAGCAGTGAAGGACAGGGGGACTATGGCTACACCTTC; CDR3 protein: CASSEGQGDYGYTF
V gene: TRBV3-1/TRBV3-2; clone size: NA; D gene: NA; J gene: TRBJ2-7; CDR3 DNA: TGTGCCAGCAGCCAAGGACAGGGAGGCGAGCAGTACTTC; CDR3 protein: CASSQGQGGEQYF
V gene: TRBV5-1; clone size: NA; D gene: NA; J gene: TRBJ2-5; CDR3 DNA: TGCGCCAGCACCCTGATGGACAGCCGAGGGCAGACCCAGTACTTC; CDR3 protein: CASTLMDSRGQTQYF
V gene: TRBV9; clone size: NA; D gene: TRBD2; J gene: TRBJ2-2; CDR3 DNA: TGTGCCAGCAGCGCCCCTCGGGGGACTAGCGGACGAGACACCGGGGAGCTGTTTTTT; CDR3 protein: CASSAPRGTSGRDTGELFF
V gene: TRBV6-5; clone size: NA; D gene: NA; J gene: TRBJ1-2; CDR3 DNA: TGTGCCAGCAGCCGGGGGGCCCCGAGTAACTATGGCTACACCTTC; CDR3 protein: CASSRGAPSNYGYTF
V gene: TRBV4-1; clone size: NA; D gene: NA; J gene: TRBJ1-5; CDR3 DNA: TGCGCCAGCAGCCAAGAAGGCAGGCCTAATCAGCCCCAGCATTTT; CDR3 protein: CASSQEGRPNQPQHF
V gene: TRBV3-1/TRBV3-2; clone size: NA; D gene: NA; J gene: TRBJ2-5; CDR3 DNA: TGTGCCAGCAGCCACGGACAGTCCAGACGAGGGACCCAGTACTTC; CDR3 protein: CASSHGQSRRGTQYF
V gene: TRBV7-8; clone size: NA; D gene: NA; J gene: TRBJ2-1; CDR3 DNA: TGTGCCAGCAGCTTGAACATCTACAATGAGCAGTTCTTC; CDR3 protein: CASSLNIYNEQFF
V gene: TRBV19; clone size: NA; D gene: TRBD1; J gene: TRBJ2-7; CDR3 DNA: TGTGCCAGTAGTATAGCAGGACAGGGTGGAAGGTACGAGCAGTACTTC; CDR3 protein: CASSIAGQGGRYEQYF
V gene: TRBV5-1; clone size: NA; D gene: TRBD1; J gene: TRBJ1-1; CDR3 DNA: TGCGCCAGCAGCTTGGGACAGGGGGCGGGGAACACTGAAGCTTTCTTT; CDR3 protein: CASSLGQGAGNTEAFF
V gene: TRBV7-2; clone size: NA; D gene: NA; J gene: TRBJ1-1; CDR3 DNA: TGTGCCAGCAGCTTAGCCCGGGGGCGGGGGTCTGAAGCTTTCTTT; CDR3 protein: CASSLARGRGSEAFF
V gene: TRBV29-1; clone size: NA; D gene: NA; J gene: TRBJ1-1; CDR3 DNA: TGCAGCGTAGGACAGTACACTGAAGCTTTCTTT; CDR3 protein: CSVGQYTEAFF
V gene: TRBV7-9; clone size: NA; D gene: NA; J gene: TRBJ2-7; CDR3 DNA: TGTGCCAGCAGCTTAGTGAGCTACGAGCAGTACTTC; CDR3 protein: CASSLVSYEQYF
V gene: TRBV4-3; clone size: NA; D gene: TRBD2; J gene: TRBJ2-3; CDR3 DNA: TGCGCCAGCAGCCCACAACCGGGACTAGCTATATCAGATACGCAGTATTTT; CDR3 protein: CASSPQPGLAISDTQYF
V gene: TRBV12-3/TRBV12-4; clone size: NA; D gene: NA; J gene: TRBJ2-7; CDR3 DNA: TGTGCCAGCAGCCCCGACAGGGAGGACAAGCAGTACTTC; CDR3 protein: CASSPDREDKQYF
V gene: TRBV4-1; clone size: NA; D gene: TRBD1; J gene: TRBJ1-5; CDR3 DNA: TGCGCCAGCAGCCCCCCCGCTCGACAGGGACGTCAGCCCCAGCATTTT; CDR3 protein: CASSPPARQGRQPQHF
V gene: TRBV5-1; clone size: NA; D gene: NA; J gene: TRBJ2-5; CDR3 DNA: TGCGCCAGCAGCTCTAATTCAGGGGTAGGGGAGACCCAGTACTTC; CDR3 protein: CASSSNSGVGETQYF
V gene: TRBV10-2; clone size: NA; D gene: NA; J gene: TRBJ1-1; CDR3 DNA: TGCGCCAGCGGATCCGGGGTAATTATGAACACTGAAGCTTTCTTT; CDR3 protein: CASGSGVIMNTEAFF
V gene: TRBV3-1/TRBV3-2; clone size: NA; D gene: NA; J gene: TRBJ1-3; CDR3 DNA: TGTGCCAGCAGCCATACAACAAACACCATATATTTT; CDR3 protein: CASSHTTNTIYF
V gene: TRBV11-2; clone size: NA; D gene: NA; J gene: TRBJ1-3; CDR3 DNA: TGTGCCAGCAGCTTATCAGGGTATGGAAACACCATATATTTT; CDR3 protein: CASSLSGYGNTIYF
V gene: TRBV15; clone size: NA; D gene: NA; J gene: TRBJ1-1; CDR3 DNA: TGTGCCACCAGCGAGGGACATATTCGTGAAGCTTTCTTT; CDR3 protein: CATSEGHIREAFF
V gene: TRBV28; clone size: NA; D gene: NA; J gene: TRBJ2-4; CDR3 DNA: TGTGCCAGCAGTTTAAGCTCGAGGGTAGTTCAGTACTTC; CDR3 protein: CASSLSSRVVQYF
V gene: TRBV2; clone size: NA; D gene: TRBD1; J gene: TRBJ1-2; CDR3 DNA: TGTGCCAGCAGCAACGACAGGGGGCATCGTGGCTACACCTTC; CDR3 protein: CASSNDRGHRGYTF
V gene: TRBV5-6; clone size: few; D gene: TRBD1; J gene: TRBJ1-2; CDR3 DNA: TGTGCCAGCAGCGGACGACAGGGATTCTCCTATGGCTACACCTTC; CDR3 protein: CASSGRQGFSYGYTF
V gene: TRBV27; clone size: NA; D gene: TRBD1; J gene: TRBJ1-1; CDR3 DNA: TGTGCCAGCAGTAGGTTAGGGACAGTGAACACTGAAGCTTTCTTT; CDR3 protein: CASSRLGTVNTEAFF
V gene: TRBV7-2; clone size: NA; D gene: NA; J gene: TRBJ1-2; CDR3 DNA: TGTGCCAGCAGCTTAGCAGGGGTTCGTGGCTACACCTTC; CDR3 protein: CASSLAGVRGYTF
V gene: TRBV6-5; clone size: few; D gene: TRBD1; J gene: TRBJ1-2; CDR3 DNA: TGTGCCAGCAGTTACTCGACAGGGGGCTATGGCTACACCTTC; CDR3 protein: CASSYSTGGYGYTF
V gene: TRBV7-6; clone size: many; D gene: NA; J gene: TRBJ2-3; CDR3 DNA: TGTGCCAGCAGCTTAGAACCACACACAGATACGCAGTATTTT; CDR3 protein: CASSLEPHTDTQYF
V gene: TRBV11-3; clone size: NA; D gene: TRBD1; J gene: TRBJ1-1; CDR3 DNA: TGTGCCAGCAGCGACAGGGGTGGGACTGAAGCTTTCTTT; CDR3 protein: CASSDRGGTEAFF
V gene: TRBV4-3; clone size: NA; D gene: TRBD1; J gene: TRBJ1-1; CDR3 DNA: TGCGCCAGCAGCCAAGCAGACAGGGCGAACGGAGCTTTCTTT; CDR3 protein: CASSQADRANGAFF
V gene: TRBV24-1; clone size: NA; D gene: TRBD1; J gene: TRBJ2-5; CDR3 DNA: TGTGCCACCAGTGACCCCGCTACAGGGGGAGAGACCCAGTACTTC; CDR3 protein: CATSDPATGGETQYF
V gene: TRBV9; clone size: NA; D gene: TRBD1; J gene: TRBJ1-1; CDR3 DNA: TGTGCCAGCAGCGTGGGACAGCCGTCGGGGGACACTGAAGCTTTCTTT; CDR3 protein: CASSVGQPSGDTEAFF
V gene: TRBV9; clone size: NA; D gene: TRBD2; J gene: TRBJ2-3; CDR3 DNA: TGTGCCAGCACCCGGACGGGAGGGATTTCAGATACGCAGTATTTT; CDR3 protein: CASTRTGGISDTQYF
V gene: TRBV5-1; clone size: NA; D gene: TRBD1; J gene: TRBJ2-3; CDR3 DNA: TGCGCCAGCAGGCCGGGACAGGGGGGAGATACGCAGTATTTT; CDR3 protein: CASRPGQGGDTQYF
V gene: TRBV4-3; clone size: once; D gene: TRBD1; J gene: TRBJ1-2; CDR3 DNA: TGCGCCAGCAGCCAAGATTGGCGACAGGGAAACTATGGCTACACCTTC; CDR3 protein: CASSQDWRQGNYGYTF
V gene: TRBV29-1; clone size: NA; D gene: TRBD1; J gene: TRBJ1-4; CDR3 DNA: TGCAGCATGACAGGGGGGGATGAAAAACTGTTTTTT; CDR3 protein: CSMTGGDEKLFF